This paragraph covers one T cell receptor (beta chain) sequence. Donors were nominally healthy when sampled, though unrecorded immune exposures were likely. This specimen belongs to a study of cytomegalovirus exposure and HLA in healthy donors. A multiplex PCR was run with 60 Vbeta primers and 13 Jbeta primers. Profiled with immunoSEQ multiplex PCR; TCRdb holds only in-frame clones, not every one. There are 150,000 to 200,000 clones in the sample; over 70% occur only once, and about 1.5% lies in the top ten. The specimen was PBMCs. The receptor comes from a man aged 18 to 29 in good health and CMV-seronegative.

The CDR3 coding sequence is TGTGCTAGTGGTTTGCCCCTACAACAGGGTTTCACTGAAGCTTTCTTT. Its translation: CASGLPLQQGFTEAFF. The chain joins TRBV12-5 to TRBJ1-1, with D maybe TRBD1 (6 bases). From germline, CDR1 is LGHNT and CDR2 FRNRAP. This CDR3 comprises 16 residues. The germline V and J ends were trimmed by 2 bases and 4 bases, with 17 bases remaining between them.